The rows below give T cell receptor beta chains drawn from one sample of a study of blood T cell repertoires in COVID-19. The protocol was immunoSEQ multiplex PCR, while the TCRdb copy is restricted to in-frame clones and leaves out a portion. In the table there are around 64,000 clones, about nine tenths of which are singletons. Sequencing was performed on peripheral blood. The receptor source for this set is a human donor in a cohort sampled during active COVID-19. Each CDR3 is given with its conserved first and last residue. D genes are given only for firm matches. Expanded clones get a size class; other rows say once, few or many, or leave the size out.

CDR3nt | CDR3aa | abundance | j_gene | v_gene | d_gene
TGTGCCAGTAGTGTTTCAGATATGAACACTGAAGCTTTCTTT | CASSVSDMNTEAFF | NA | TRBJ1-1 | TRBV19 | NA
TGTGCCAGCAGCCCAGGGGCTACAGGGGGCCTTTTCTACGAGCAGTACTTC | CASSPGATGGLFYEQYF | few | TRBJ2-7 | TRBV9 | TRBD1
TGTGCCAGCTCAGCCGGGACAGGGGGTCTAGATACGCAGTATTTT | CASSAGTGGLDTQYF | NA | TRBJ2-3 | TRBV18 | TRBD1
TGTGCCAGCCGCCTAATGGATACGCAGTATTTT | CASRLMDTQYF | NA | TRBJ2-3 | TRBV18 | NA
TGTGCCAGCAGTTACTCGACTAGCGGGAGCTACGAGCAGTACTTC | CASSYSTSGSYEQYF | once | TRBJ2-7 | TRBV6-5 | TRBD2
TGTGCCAGCCAGTCCGGGACTAGCGGTTACAATGAGCAGTTCTTC | CASQSGTSGYNEQFF | NA | TRBJ2-1 | TRBV28 | TRBD2
TGCAGCGTTGAAGATTTCCAAGCAAACACTGAAGCTTTCTTT | CSVEDFQANTEAFF | NA | TRBJ1-1 | TRBV29-1 | NA
TGCGCCAGCAGCCAAGAGGAGGGCTATTTAGTCGAGCAGTACTTC | CASSQEEGYLVEQYF | few | TRBJ2-7 | TRBV4-1 | NA
TGTGCCAGCAGGTCTACCGGGACTCTGGGGGTGGCAGATACGCAGTATTTT | CASRSTGTLGVADTQYF | NA | TRBJ2-3 | TRBV28 | NA
TGTGCCAGCTCACCACGGGGGGGGGAAGCGAGGGCTGAAGCTTTCTTT | CASSPRGGEARAEAFF | NA | TRBJ1-1 | TRBV18 | NA
TGTGCCAGCAGCTACGACCGGACTAGCGGGTCCTACGAGCAGTACTTC | CASSYDRTSGSYEQYF | once | TRBJ2-7 | TRBV6-5 | TRBD2
TGTGCCAGCAGTAAACAGGGGGCGCCCGGGGCCAACGTCCTGACTTTC | CASSKQGAPGANVLTF | NA | TRBJ2-6 | TRBV9 | TRBD1
TGCGCCAGCAGCTTTCAACCCCCCCACCCACAGGAAACCTACGAGCAGTACTTC | CASSFQPPHPQETYEQYF | NA | TRBJ2-7 | TRBV5-1 | NA
TGCGCCAGCAGCTTGGGTTCTAGCGGAGCCTACAATGAGCAGTTCTTC | CASSLGSSGAYNEQFF | NA | TRBJ2-1 | TRBV5-1 | TRBD2
TGTGCCAGCTCACCACCCGGGACAGGGGTGGGGTATGGCTACACCTTC | CASSPPGTGVGYGYTF | NA | TRBJ1-2 | TRBV18 | TRBD1
TGTGCCAGTAGCACACTAGCGGGAAGACTAAATGAGCAGTTCTTC | CASSTLAGRLNEQFF | NA | TRBJ2-1 | TRBV19 | TRBD2
TGTGCCAGCAGCTTGGCCGCAGGGGCCCTTTACAATGAGCAGTTCTTC | CASSLAAGALYNEQFF | few | TRBJ2-1 | TRBV5-6 | NA
TGTGCCAGCAGCCAAGAGAGATTACTTACGCAGTATTTT | CASSQERLLTQYF | NA | TRBJ2-3 | TRBV3-1/TRBV3-2 | NA
TGTGCCAGCAGGACTCGAGCCAGCGGTCCACAGGGTGTCACTGAAGCTTTCTTT | CASRTRASGPQGVTEAFF | NA | TRBJ1-1 | TRBV5-8 | NA
TGTGCCAGCAGGGGACTAGCGGGGTCCTACGAGCAGTACTTC | CASRGLAGSYEQYF | NA | TRBJ2-7 | TRBV27 | TRBD2
TGTGCCAGCAGCAGCACAGGGGGAGCAGGGTCACCCCTCCACTTT | CASSSTGGAGSPLHF | NA | TRBJ1-6 | TRBV5-5 | TRBD1
TGTGCCAGTAGTATAGGCGGGACAGGGGTCTACGAGCAGTACTTC | CASSIGGTGVYEQYF | NA | TRBJ2-7 | TRBV19 | TRBD1
TGTGCCAGCAGCGTACAGGGGTGGAGGCAAGAGACCCAGTACTTC | CASSVQGWRQETQYF | NA | TRBJ2-5 | TRBV9 | NA
TGTGCCAGCAGCTTAGATTCGGGACAGGGATTAAACACTGAAGCTTTCTTT | CASSLDSGQGLNTEAFF | NA | TRBJ1-1 | TRBV7-2 | TRBD1
TGTGCCAGCAGACAGACAGGGGACTCTATCTCTGAAGCTTTCTTT | CASRQTGDSISEAFF | NA | TRBJ1-1 | TRBV7-8 | TRBD1
TGTGCTAGTGGGTCTAGCGGGAGGTTAAGCACAGATACGCAGTATTTT | CASGSSGRLSTDTQYF | NA | TRBJ2-3 | TRBV12-5 | TRBD2
TGTGCCTCGGAGCATTTCGGGGAGCTGTTTTTT | CASEHFGELFF | NA | TRBJ2-2 | TRBV10-3 | NA
TGTGCCAGCAGCCCTTCACAGGGGGAACGAGGCTACGAGCAGTACTTC | CASSPSQGERGYEQYF | NA | TRBJ2-7 | TRBV7-4 | TRBD1
TGTGCCAGCAGTCGACTGGACAGGGGAACAGATACGCAGTATTTT | CASSRLDRGTDTQYF | NA | TRBJ2-3 | TRBV6-5 | TRBD1
TGTGCCAGCAGCTTGCGGGGGGCTCACACCGGGGAGCTGTTTTTT | CASSLRGAHTGELFF | NA | TRBJ2-2 | TRBV7-2 | TRBD2
TGTGCCACCAGTAGAGACAGGTCCTACGAGCAGTACTTC | CATSRDRSYEQYF | NA | TRBJ2-7 | TRBV15 | NA
TGTGCCAGCAGCGTAGCCCAGGGACAGACCTACGAGCAGTACTTC | CASSVAQGQTYEQYF | once | TRBJ2-7 | TRBV9 | TRBD1
TGTGCCACCCAGCGGGACACCGCTTCACCCCTCCACTTT | CATQRDTASPLHF | NA | TRBJ1-6 | TRBV18 | NA
TGTGCCAGCAGCCCTTCACTAGCGGGAGTGCATTGGTTCTTC | CASSPSLAGVHWFF | NA | TRBJ2-1 | TRBV7-2 | TRBD2
TGTGCCAGCACAAGCCTTAGCGGGAGTGAGAGAGATACGCAGTATTTT | CASTSLSGSERDTQYF | NA | TRBJ2-3 | TRBV6-4 | TRBD2
TGTGCCAGCAGCACGCAAGCGGGAGGGAACACCGGGGAGCTGTTTTTT | CASSTQAGGNTGELFF | NA | TRBJ2-2 | TRBV9 | TRBD2
TGTGCCAGCAGTTTATTAACGGGACAGGGGAACAATGAGCAGTTCTTC | CASSLLTGQGNNEQFF | NA | TRBJ2-1 | TRBV27 | TRBD1
TGTGCCAGCAGCTTGGAGACCGCGCGAGGTGAGCAGTTCTTC | CASSLETARGEQFF | NA | TRBJ2-1 | TRBV5-4 | NA
TGTGCCAGCTCACCAGGACAGGGGAATTCACCCCTCCACTTT | CASSPGQGNSPLHF | NA | TRBJ1-6 | TRBV18 | TRBD1
TGTGCCAGCACCAGAAGACAGTCCAGTGAGCAGTTCTTC | CASTRRQSSEQFF | NA | TRBJ2-1 | TRBV12-3/TRBV12-4 | NA
TGTGCCAGCAGTGAAGCGTTACTAGCAGCCCGCACAGATACGCAGTATTTT | CASSEALLAARTDTQYF | NA | TRBJ2-3 | TRBV2 | NA
TGTGCCAGCAGCGGGAATGACGGGAACTCTGGGGCCAACGTCCTGACTTTC | CASSGNDGNSGANVLTF | NA | TRBJ2-6 | TRBV13 | NA
TGTGCCAGCAGTTATTCGGTCCTCCTCTACGAGCAGTACTTC | CASSYSVLLYEQYF | NA | TRBJ2-7 | TRBV6-2/TRBV6-3 | NA
TGCGCCAGCAGTGACGTACTAGCGGGAGATGACCTGTTTTTT | CASSDVLAGDDLFF | NA | TRBJ2-2 | TRBV10-2 | TRBD2
TGTGCCAGCAGCCAAGTGTCTCAGGTGTATGGCTACACCTTC | CASSQVSQVYGYTF | NA | TRBJ1-2 | TRBV14 | NA
TGTGCCAGTAGGGACTTCAATGAGCAGTTCTTC | CASRDFNEQFF | few | TRBJ2-1 | TRBV19 | NA